This T cell receptor beta chain was recovered during a study of T cells after yellow fever vaccination. Findings and limits, study-wide: Bulk-population clonotypes that are abundant could appear as contaminants in FACS-sorted repertoires.

This clonotype has ten or more counts. Its antigen is as yet unknown. TCRdb independently ran MiXCR on the 5' RACE reads; one entry per CDR3 protein. The profile shows approximately 300,000 distinct CDR3 sequences, 8.5% to 10% of them singletons. Germline assignment: CDR1 SGHRS and CDR2 YFSETQ. CDR3 size: 15 residues. V shed 1 base and J shed 4 bases, with 14 bases lying between them. The genes are TRBV5-1 and TRBJ1-1; tentatively, D is TRBD1 (6 bases). The specimen comprised PBMCs, sampled on the day of the first yellow fever vaccination. The TCR comes from a man aged 18 to 35 who received the YFV17D yellow fever vaccine. The CDR3 loop is CASSLFGGGSTEAFF. In DNA form, the CDR3 reads TGCGCCAGCAGCTTGTTTGGGGGCGGAAGCACTGAAGCTTTCTTT.